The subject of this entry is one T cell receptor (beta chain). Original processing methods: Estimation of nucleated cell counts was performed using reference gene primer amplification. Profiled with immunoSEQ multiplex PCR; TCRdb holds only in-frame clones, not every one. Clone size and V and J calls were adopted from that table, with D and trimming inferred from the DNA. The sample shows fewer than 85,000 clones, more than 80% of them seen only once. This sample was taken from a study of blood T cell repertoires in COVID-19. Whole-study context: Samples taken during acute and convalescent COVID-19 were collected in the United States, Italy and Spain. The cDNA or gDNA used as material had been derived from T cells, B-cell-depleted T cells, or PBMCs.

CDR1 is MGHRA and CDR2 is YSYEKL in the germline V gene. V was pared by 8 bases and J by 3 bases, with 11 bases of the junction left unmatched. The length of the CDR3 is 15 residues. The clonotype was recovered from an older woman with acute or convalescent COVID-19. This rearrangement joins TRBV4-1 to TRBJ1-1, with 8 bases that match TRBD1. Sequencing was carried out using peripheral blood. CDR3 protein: CASYRGQGLYTEAFF. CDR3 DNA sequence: TGCGCCAGCTACCGAGGACAGGGACTTTACACTGAAGCTTTCTTT.